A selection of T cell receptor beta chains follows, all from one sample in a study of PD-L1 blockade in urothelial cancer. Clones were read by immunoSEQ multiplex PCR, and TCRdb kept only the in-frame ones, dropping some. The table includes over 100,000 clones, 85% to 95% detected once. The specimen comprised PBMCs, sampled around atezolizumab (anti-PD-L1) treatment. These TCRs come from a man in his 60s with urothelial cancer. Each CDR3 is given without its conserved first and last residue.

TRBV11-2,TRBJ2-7,ASSLFRGRSGLEQY
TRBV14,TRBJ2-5,ASSQERDRQETQY
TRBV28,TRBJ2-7,ASSPGQSTYEQY
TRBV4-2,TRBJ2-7,ASSQNLGGVGEQY
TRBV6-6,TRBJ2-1,ASSYRTSQLGNEQF
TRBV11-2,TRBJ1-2,ASSSALRANYGYT
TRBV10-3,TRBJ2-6,AISAGAGANVLT
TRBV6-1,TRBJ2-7,ASPPEDIDSYEQY
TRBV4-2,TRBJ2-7,ASSRTGQGTSYEQY
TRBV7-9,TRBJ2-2,ASSFKKRGGDTGELF
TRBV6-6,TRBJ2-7,ASRPSGGSSYEQY
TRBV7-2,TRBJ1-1,ASSARDRGRTEAF
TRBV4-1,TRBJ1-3,ASSQRDRTSSGNTIY
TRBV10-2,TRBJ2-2,ASNLGSLATGELF
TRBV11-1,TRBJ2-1,ASSFLAGGGYNEQF
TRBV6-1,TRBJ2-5,ASASRGIEETQY
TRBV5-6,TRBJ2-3,ASSTPGLAGLRTDTQY
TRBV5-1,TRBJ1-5,ASSPQGEGHQPQH
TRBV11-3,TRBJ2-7,ASSLGQGHEQY
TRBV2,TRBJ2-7,ASRLGTGSYEQY
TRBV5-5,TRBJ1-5,ASSSRDRGSPQH
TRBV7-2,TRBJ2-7,ASSLVEGQGLEQY
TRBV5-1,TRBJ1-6,ASSLGQADSPLH